This T cell receptor (beta chain) was recovered during a study of control samples from healthy donors and cancer patients. This clone has a single count. Deletions cut 9 bases from V and 4 bases from J, with 15 bases between. Looked up from germline, CDR1 is MDHEN and CDR2 is SYDVKM. There are 13 residues in the CDR3. Produced via immunoSEQ multiplex PCR; TCRdb's table is partial and in-frame only. The sample carries some 90,000 clones, roughly nine tenths recorded once. The clonotype was recovered from a woman aged 50 to 60 in good health. The chain uses TRBV28 and TRBJ2-5; maybe TRBD2 (6 bases). The specimen sequenced was blood. The CDR3 sequence: CASKKEGRETQYF. CDR3 bases: TGTGCCAGTAAGAAGGAGGGCCGAGAGACCCAGTACTTC.